Presented here are 3 T cell receptor beta chains from one specimen sequenced in a study of blood T cell repertoires in COVID-19 (dated by TCRdb to the early 2020s). The library was obtained by the immunoSEQ multiplex PCR assay. Imported from immuneACCESS, the table was reduced by TCRdb to in-frame sequences with V and J called. These copies leave out some clones; in studies compared against another copy, an unresolved V gene accounts for under half, and the cause of the remainder is not known. For this sample the table gives fewer than 250,000 clones, of which 82% were detected only once. The ten biggest clones cover approximately 8.1% of the sample. The material sequenced was peripheral blood. The receptor source for this set is a woman aged 55-70 years with COVID-19, enrolled during active disease.

The V and J genes are TRBV10-3 and TRBJ1-2; 10 bases agree with TRBD1. V shed 2 bases, J shed 2 bases, and the junction held 5 bases outside the gene matches. Per the germline V gene, CDR1 is ENHRY and CDR2 is SYGVKD. The CDR3 sequence is 16 residues long. DNA for the CDR3: TGTGCCATCAGTGAGCTACAGACAGGGGGCAACTATGGCTACACCTTC. This encodes CAISELQTGGNYGYTF.

This chain's CDR3 is CASMVEYNSPLHF. As DNA, the CDR3 is TGTGCCAGCATGGTAGAATATAATTCACCCCTCCACTTT. The chain carries TRBV6-5 and TRBJ1-6; D unresolved. CDR1 and CDR2 from the germline V gene are MNHEY and SVGAGI. This CDR3 has 13 amino acids. V was pared by 7 bases and J by 4 bases, with 8 bases between.

The chain has TRBV6-6 and TRBJ2-3; tentative D call: TRBD2 (6 bases). The CDR3 is 13 amino acids. Trimming cost V 6 bases and J 5 bases, with 12 bases left between them. Germline V gene sequence: CDR1 MNHNY, CDR2 SVGAGI (reference sequence). The CDR3 is CASRGEVLDTQYF. In DNA form, the CDR3 reads TGTGCCAGCAGGGGGGAGGTGTTAGATACGCAGTATTTT.